The 26 T cell receptor beta chains below were found in one sample sequenced in a study of blood T cell repertoires in COVID-19. Data came from immunoSEQ multiplex PCR; TCRdb stores just in-frame clones and leaves some out. The sample comprises about 100,000 clones, around 85% of which are singletons, and 1.5% to 2% rests with the top ten. Sample: peripheral blood. All receptors derive from a woman aged 70-85 years with active or convalescent COVID-19.

The rearrangement links TRBV7-9 to TRBJ2-1; D possibly corresponds to TRBD2 (5 bases). CDR1 is SEHNR and CDR2 is FQNEAQ in the germline V gene (reference sequence). The CDR3 totals 13 residues. The ends were cut back, 2 bases at V and 8 bases at J, with 10 bases in the middle. The CDR3 spells CASSLTGGYEQFF. In DNA form, the CDR3 reads TGTGCCAGCAGCTTAACGGGCGGGTATGAGCAGTTCTTC.

V is TRBV25-1 and J is TRBJ2-3; 14 bases fit TRBD2. Trimming removed 5 bases from V and 5 bases from J; junction bases left unmatched: 3. Germline CDR1 reads MGHDK; CDR2 reads SYGVNS. The length of the CDR3 is 15 residues. DNA for the CDR3: TGTGCCAGCAGTAGACTAGCGGGGGGGCTAGATACGCAGTATTTT. This encodes CASSRLAGGLDTQYF.

This rearrangement joins TRBV25-1 to TRBJ1-2; 9 positions agree with TRBD1. The CDR3 is 15 amino acids. Trimming at V came to 1 base and at J to 5 bases, leaving 5 bases not matched to a gene. In germline, CDR1 is MGHDK, CDR2 SYGVNS. The CDR3 nucleotides read TGTGCCAGCAGTGAATCTGGGACAGGGCTTTATGGCTACACCTTC. Amino acids: CASSESGTGLYGYTF.

The chain uses TRBV18 and TRBJ2-3, with TRBD2 matching over 7 bases. From germline, CDR1 is KGHSH and CDR2 LQKENI. Trimming at V came to 0 bases and at J to 2 bases, leaving 11 bases not matched to a gene. This CDR3 is 18 amino acids long. CDR3 DNA: TGTGCCAGCTCACCACCGATGAGCGGGGACTCGGTCACAGATACGCAGTATTTT. It specifies CASSPPMSGDSVTDTQYF.

This clone was picked up a small number of times. The genes are TRBV30 and TRBJ2-6; 7 positions match TRBD1. The CDR3 consists of 18 residues. Per germline, CDR1 GTSNPN and CDR2 SVGIG (reference sequence). The J segment lost 0 bases and the V segment lost 2 bases, leaving 10 bases of the junction unmatched. The CDR3 DNA reads as TGTGCCTGGAGTAACGAGCGGACAGGCAGCTCTGGGGCCAACGTCCTGACTTTC. As protein: CAWSNERTGSSGANVLTF.

For the CDR3, the DNA is TGTGCCAGCACCCCCCAGGGGCGGGGGGGCGATGAGCAGTTCTTC. As protein: CASTPQGRGGDEQFF. This chain links TRBV6-2 or TRBV6-3 with TRBJ2-1; 9 nucleotides agree with TRBD2. The CDR3 runs 15 residues. With V trimmed by 7 bases and J by 8 bases, 12 bases remained unmatched. In germline, CDR1 is MNHEY, CDR2 SVGEGT.

The chain uses TRBV6-5 and TRBJ1-2; D is perhaps TRBD1 (6 bases). Trimming removed 6 bases at V and 0 bases at J, with 11 bases between. The V gene's germline CDR1 is MNHEY and CDR2 SVGAGI. This CDR3 contains 14 residues. CDR3 protein: CASSIRGANYGYTF. For the CDR3, the DNA is TGTGCCAGCAGCATCAGGGGCGCTAACTATGGCTACACCTTC.

V and J are TRBV19 and TRBJ2-4; 7 bases agree with TRBD2. V lost 4 bases to trimming and J lost 6 bases; unmatched junction nucleotides: 6. Germline assignment: CDR1 LNHDA and CDR2 SQIVND (reference sequence). CDR3 length equals 14 residues. The CDR3 here is CASSTPGLLNIQYF. The DNA for the CDR3 is TGTGCCAGTAGTACACCGGGACTACTAAACATTCAGTACTTC.

This chain connects TRBV6-4 to TRBJ1-1, with D perhaps matching TRBD1 (5 bases). The CDR3 has 14 residues. Germline lookup yields CDR1 MRHNA and CDR2 SNTAGT. V gave up 4 bases and J gave up 5 bases, with 14 bases separating them. CDR3 sequence: CASSGSGLVTEAFF. The CDR3 DNA reads as TGTGCCAGCAGTGGTTCAGGGTTGGTTACTGAAGCTTTCTTT.

This clone was recorded only once. This chain links TRBV7-2 with TRBJ2-1; a weak D match, TRBD1 (5 bases). CDR1 is SGHTA and CDR2 is FQGNSA in the germline V gene. V was cut by 1 base and J by 0 bases, with 10 bases left in between. The CDR3 covers 16 residues. The CDR3 nucleotides read TGTGCCAGCAGCTTAGGTGGGGCAACCTCCTACAATGAGCAGTTCTTC. Protein sequence: CASSLGGATSYNEQFF.

The rearrangement links TRBV9 to TRBJ2-3; 12 bases map to TRBD2. J gave up 2 bases and V 3 bases, and 4 bases lay outside the gene matches. The germline V gene encodes CDR1 SGDLS and CDR2 YYNGEE. The CDR3 spans 16 residues. The CDR3 loop is CASSAGTSGSTDTQYF. CDR3 in DNA: TGTGCCAGCAGCGCCGGGACTAGCGGGTCCACAGATACGCAGTATTTT.

V usage is TRBV12-5 and J usage is TRBJ1-2; possible D gene TRBD1, 6 bases. The CDR3 contains 13 residues. V lost 6 bases and J lost 2, with 10 bases in between. The germline V gene encodes CDR1 LGHNT and CDR2 FRNRAP. The CDR3 DNA is TGTGCTAGTGGCCTGGACAGAAACTATGGCTACACCTTC. Its translation is CASGLDRNYGYTF.

The chain joins TRBV27 to TRBJ1-1; no reliable D call. The V gene lost 5 bases and the J gene lost 5 bases, with 18 bases spanning the gap. This CDR3 is 15 amino acids long. Per the germline V gene, CDR1 is MNHEY and CDR2 is SMNVEV (reference sequence). CDR3 sequence: CASSLLDSIPTEAFF. The CDR3 nucleotides are TGTGCCAGCAGTCTTCTGGACTCAATTCCTACTGAAGCTTTCTTT.

The chain recombines TRBV10-3 with TRBJ1-2; D gene unclear. Trimming shortened V by 7 bases and J by 0 bases, and 12 bases separated the two germline ends. The CDR3 loop spans 14 amino acids. CDR1 and CDR2 from the germline V gene are ENHRY and SYGVKD. DNA for the CDR3: TGTGCCATCACCCCTGCAGTAACTAACTATGGCTACACCTTC. Its translation is CAITPAVTNYGYTF.

The J gene is TRBJ2-5, the V gene TRBV3-1 (or the pseudogene TRBV3-2), with a tentative D call TRBD1 (6 bases). The CDR3 extends over 17 amino acids. From germline, CDR1 is LGHDT and CDR2 YNNKEL (reference sequence). With 4 bases removed from V and 2 bases from J, the gap between germline ends came to 20 bases. This CDR3 reads CASSPGQQGWEQETQYF. CDR3 DNA sequence: TGTGCCAGCAGCCCGGGCCAACAGGGTTGGGAACAAGAGACCCAGTACTTC.

The chain is built from TRBV5-1 and TRBJ1-2, with a possible D match to TRBD1 (6 bases). The CDR3 length is 14 residues. The germline CDR1 and CDR2 sequences are SGHRS and YFSETQ. Deletions cut 4 bases from V and 0 bases from J, with 10 bases between. The DNA of the CDR3 is TGCGCCAGCAGCCCCGGGACAACTAACTATGGCTACACCTTC. Residues: CASSPGTTNYGYTF.

V usage is TRBV19 and J usage is TRBJ1-2; D possibly corresponds to TRBD1 (6 bases). V was cut by 5 bases and J by 6 bases, with 10 bases left in between. The CDR3 is made up of 12 amino acids. Germline V gene data show CDR1 as LNHDA and CDR2 as SQIVND (reference sequence). Here the CDR3 DNA reads TGTGCCAGTAGTCCGAACAGGGATGGCTACACCTTC. Protein product: CASSPNRDGYTF.

The chain links TRBV19 to TRBJ1-1; D uncertain. The CDR3 is 16 amino acids. V gave up 3 bases and J gave up 3 bases, with 17 bases separating them. Germline values: CDR1 LNHDA, CDR2 SQIVND (reference sequence). The CDR3, as DNA: TGTGCCAGTAGTATCGCGGAAGTTGGTTCATACACTGAAGCTTTCTTT. Translating it yields CASSIAEVGSYTEAFF. The full variable domain, with the rest looked up from reference TRBV19 and TRBJ1-1, is DGGITQSPKYLFRKEGQNVTLSCEQNLNHDAMYWYRQDPGQGLRLIYYSQIVNDFQKGDIAEGYSVSREKKESFPLTVTSAQKNPTAFYLCASSIAEVGSYTEAFFGQGTRLTVV.

V is TRBV10-3 and J is TRBJ2-1, with 9 bases aligning to TRBD1. The CDR3 extends over 15 amino acids. CDR1 is ENHRY and CDR2 is SYGVKD in the germline V gene. The V gene end was trimmed by 6 bases and the J gene end by 4 bases; junction bases not matched to a gene: 7. In DNA form, the CDR3 reads TGTGCCATCAGAGGACAGGGGTCGAGTTACAATGAGCAGTTCTTC. It codes for CAIRGQGSSYNEQFF.

The V and J genes are TRBV5-8 and TRBJ2-7; the D is unclear. V lost 4 bases and J lost 3, with 5 bases in between. The CDR3 contains 11 residues. Germline lookup yields CDR1 SGHTS and CDR2 YDEGEE. The CDR3 region is CASSPLYEQYF. The CDR3 DNA reads TGTGCCAGCAGCCCCCTCTACGAGCAGTACTTC.

This chain's CDR3 is CASSSPSGGGLYEQFF. The CDR3 region has the DNA TGTGCCAGCAGCAGTCCTTCCGGGGGGGGGCTTTATGAGCAGTTCTTC. This chain joins TRBV4-2 and TRBJ2-1, with 8 bases that match TRBD2. V was clipped by 5 bases and J by 8 bases; unmatched bases: 14. The CDR3 is 16 residues long. The germline V gene has CDR1 LGHNA and CDR2 YNFKEQ.

The rearrangement joins TRBV7-2 to TRBJ2-7, with D perhaps matching TRBD2 (6 bases). The length of the CDR3 is 14 residues. V lost 5 bases and J 4 bases, leaving 15 bases between the germline ends. Germline values: CDR1 SGHTA, CDR2 FQGNSA. CDR3 nucleotides: TGTGCCAGCAGCCCCCATGCCGCGGGGTACGAGCAGTACTTC. It specifies CASSPHAAGYEQYF.

The V gene is TRBV11-2, the J gene TRBJ1-2; 9 bases map to TRBD1. Germline assignment: CDR1 SGHAT and CDR2 FQNNGV. The trim removed 0 bases at V and 5 bases at J, leaving 4 bases unmatched. The CDR3 has 15 residues. CDR3 bases: TGTGCCAGCAGCTTAGAAAGGGGGACAGGGTATGGCTACACCTTC. This gives the protein CASSLERGTGYGYTF.

This rearrangement joins TRBV12-3 or TRBV12-4 to TRBJ1-2; 8 bases match TRBD1. CDR3 size: 13 residues. With V trimmed by 6 bases and J by 8 bases, 8 bases remained unmatched. The DNA for the CDR3 is TGTGCCAGCAGGACAGGGGCGGCTGGAGGCTACACCTTC. It translates to CASRTGAAGGYTF.

This chain uses TRBV19 with TRBJ2-7, with 10 positions matching TRBD2. There are 16 residues in the CDR3. J gave up 2 bases and V 3 bases, and 7 bases lay outside the gene matches. Germline lookup yields CDR1 LNHDA and CDR2 SQIVND (reference sequence). The CDR3 spells CASSIRLAGDTYEQYF. The CDR3 coding sequence is TGTGCCAGTAGTATTCGGCTAGCGGGAGACACCTACGAGCAGTACTTC. The complete variable domain, with remaining parts taken from reference TRBV19 and TRBJ2-7, reads DGGITQSPKYLFRKEGQNVTLSCEQNLNHDAMYWYRQDPGQGLRLIYYSQIVNDFQKGDIAEGYSVSREKKESFPLTVTSAQKNPTAFYLCASSIRLAGDTYEQYFGPGTRLTVT.

J is TRBJ1-1 and V is TRBV7-8, with 8 bases that match TRBD1. From germline, CDR1 is SGHVS and CDR2 FQNEAQ. This CDR3 is built from 16 residues. Trimming at V came to 4 bases and at J to 3 bases, leaving 10 bases not matched to a gene. In nucleotides, the CDR3 is TGTGCCAGCAGCTCCCCAAGACAGGGGTATGACACTGAAGCTTTCTTT. Translated: CASSSPRQGYDTEAFF. The full variable domain, completed using reference TRBV7-8 and TRBJ1-1, is GAGVSQSPRYKVAKRGQDVALRCDPISGHVSLFWYQQALGQGPEFLTYFQNEAQLDKSGLPSDRFFAERPEGSVSTLKIQRTQQEDSAVYLCASSSPRQGYDTEAFFGQGTRLTVV.